What follows describes a single TCR beta chain. Germline values: CDR1 MNHEY, CDR2 SVGAGI. After removal of 6 bases from V and 8 bases from J, the junction contained 10 bases not matched to a gene. This CDR3 has 15 residues. Produced via immunoSEQ multiplex PCR; TCRdb's table is partial and in-frame only. The data show about 120,000 clones, 88% seen once. The data were taken from a study of control samples from healthy donors and cancer patients. Sequenced input: blood. This chain links TRBV6-5 with TRBJ1-3; TRBD1 aligns across 10 bases. This sequence was found in a man aged 40-49 years in good health. CDR3 sequence reads: CASRPRTGGGDTIYF. CDR3 DNA sequence: TGTGCCAGCAGGCCAAGGACAGGGGGAGGGGACACCATATATTTT.